This entry lists 25 T cell receptor beta chains sequenced from one sample in a study of identical twins. In TCRdb, the 5' RACE reads were re-called with MiXCR into one record per CDR3 protein. The table includes 570,000 or so distinct CDR3 sequences, 9.5% to 10% detected once. The same specimen was also included in a second study, on yellow fever vaccine responses in identical twins.

The sample taken for sequencing was PBMCs. The receptor set was obtained from a woman younger than 35 in good health.

This clonotype has a handful of counts. The J gene is TRBJ2-6, the V gene TRBV7-3, with 7 bases aligning to TRBD1. Germline V lookup: CDR1 SGHTA, CDR2 FQGTGA. This CDR3 contains 16 residues. V shed 4 bases, J shed 1 base, and the junction held 4 bases outside the gene matches. The CDR3 loop reads CASSSGRGSGANVLTF. The CDR3 nucleotides read TGTGCCAGCAGCTCCGGCAGGGGGTCTGGGGCCAACGTCCTGACTTTC.

This clonotype appeared many times. V and J are TRBV5-6 and TRBJ1-2; 8 nucleotides align to TRBD1. The CDR3 extends over 14 amino acids. Germline V gives CDR1 SGHDT, CDR2 YYEEEE. Trimming at V came to 5 bases and at J to 4 bases, leaving 7 bases not matched to a gene. The CDR3 here is CASRFTGGSYGYTF. CDR3 sequence (DNA): TGTGCCAGCAGATTTACAGGGGGAAGCTATGGCTACACCTTC.

Only a few counts were recorded for this clonotype. The rearrangement joins TRBV7-9 to TRBJ2-7; D uncertain. Trimming left V 2 bases short and J 5 bases short, with 10 bases between. CDR1 and CDR2 (germline): SEHNR, FQNEAQ (reference sequence). The length of the CDR3 is 13 residues. CDR3 amino acids: CASSLRALDEQYF. The CDR3 region has the DNA TGTGCCAGCAGCTTAAGGGCGTTGGACGAGCAGTACTTC.

This clonotype was recorded many times. CDR3 DNA: TGCAGCTCTCGAGGGGGAGGGCCTGGTGAGCAGTTCTTC. Translated: CSSRGGGPGEQFF. The rearrangement joins TRBV29-1 to TRBJ2-1, with D possibly matching TRBD2 (7 bases). The CDR3 totals 13 residues. V lost 8 bases, J lost 9 bases, and 20 bases lay in between. Germline CDR1 reads SQVTM; CDR2 reads ANQGSEA.

V and J are TRBV19 and TRBJ2-7; D tentatively fits TRBD1 or TRBD2 (5 bases each). The germline V gene encodes CDR1 LNHDA and CDR2 SQIVND (reference sequence). The CDR3 runs 15 residues. V lost 3 bases to trimming and J lost 0 bases, with 12 bases between them. CDR3 residues: CASSIWGSPSYEQYF. For the CDR3, the DNA is TGTGCCAGTAGTATTTGGGGGAGCCCCTCCTACGAGCAGTACTTC.

CDR3 sequence reads: CASSYTPGGSGYTF. The CDR3 bases are TGTGCCAGCAGTTATACGCCCGGGGGTTCCGGCTACACCTTC. The chain has TRBV27 and TRBJ1-2; possible D gene TRBD1, 5 bases. Germline V gene lookup returns CDR1 MNHEY and CDR2 SMNVEV (reference sequence). This CDR3 is 14 amino acids long. Trimming cost V 4 bases and J 8 bases, with 17 bases left between them.

This clonotype was found many times. The chain has TRBV12-3 or TRBV12-4 and TRBJ1-5; the D gene is possibly TRBD1 (5 bases). The CDR3 sequence is 15 residues long. Between the trimmed V and J ends, which lost 2 bases and 1 base, there was a span of 9 bases. CDR3 region: CASSLTRGSNQPQHF. CDR3 sequence (DNA): TGTGCCAGCAGTTTAACCCGGGGGAGCAATCAGCCCCAGCATTTT.

This clonotype turned up a few times. The chain joins TRBV12-3 or TRBV12-4 to TRBJ2-2, with 8 bases lining up with TRBD1. J lost 7 bases, V lost 9 bases, and 4 bases had no gene match. The CDR3 is 12 amino acids. In DNA form, the CDR3 reads TGTGCCAGTGGACAGGGAGGCGGGGAGCTGTTTTTT. Residues: CASGQGGGELFF.

This clonotype turned up a few times. The J gene is TRBJ1-1, the V gene TRBV18; weak D call: TRBD1 (6 bases). V lost 4 bases and J 4 bases, leaving 16 bases between the germline ends. Germline V gene lookup returns CDR1 KGHSH and CDR2 LQKENI. This CDR3 spans 15 amino acids. The CDR3 is CASSQITDRGTEAFF. In nucleotides, the CDR3 is TGTGCCAGCTCACAGATAACGGACAGAGGCACTGAAGCTTTCTTT.

This clonotype was recorded many times. The chain joins TRBV2 to TRBJ1-3; a weak D match, TRBD1 (5 bases). From germline, CDR1 is SNHLY and CDR2 FYNNEI. CDR3 length equals 14 residues. The V end was cut by 6 bases, the J end by 4 bases, with 13 bases between. CDR3 protein: CASRSGGPGNTIYF. The CDR3 DNA reads TGTGCCAGCAGGTCTGGGGGTCCGGGAAACACCATATATTTT.

The CDR3 DNA is TGCGCCAGCAGCCAGGTTCCCCTTCTAGCGGGGGACACAGATACGCAGTATTTT. Its protein is CASSQVPLLAGDTDTQYF. This sequence joins TRBV4-1 and TRBJ2-3; 10 nucleotides match TRBD2. The germline V gene has CDR1 MGHRA and CDR2 YSYEKL. This CDR3 contains 18 residues. J was trimmed by 2 bases and V by 3 bases; bases with no gene match: 11.

This clonotype was detected ten times or more. The genes are TRBV13 and TRBJ2-7; the D is unclear. The ends were cut back, 4 bases at V and 6 bases at J, with 22 bases in the middle. CDR1 is PRHDT and CDR2 is FYEKMQ in the germline V gene (reference sequence). This CDR3 has 16 amino acids. The CDR3 region is CASSSPSAARNSEQYF. CDR3 in DNA: TGTGCCAGCAGCTCCCCATCGGCGGCCAGAAATAGCGAGCAGTACTTC.

This clonotype was observed at least ten times. The rearrangement joins TRBV12-3 or TRBV12-4 to TRBJ2-6; D unresolved. Deletions cut 7 bases from V and 0 bases from J, with 4 bases between. The CDR3 runs to 13 residues. DNA for the CDR3: TGTGCCAGCAAGGTCTCTGGGGCCAACGTCCTGACTTTC. Amino acid sequence: CASKVSGANVLTF.

This clonotype has a count of ten or more. CDR3 residues: CASRLRAGRQNTEAFF. The DNA for the CDR3 is TGTGCCAGCAGGTTAAGGGCAGGGAGACAGAACACTGAAGCTTTCTTT. The genes are TRBV12-3 or TRBV12-4 and TRBJ1-1; a possible D gene is TRBD1 (5 bases). Deletions cut 6 bases from V and 1 base from J, with 18 bases between. This CDR3 comprises 16 residues.

The V and J genes are TRBV20-1 and TRBJ2-1, with 9 bases aligning to TRBD1. Germline assignment: CDR1 DFQATT and CDR2 SNEGSKA (reference sequence). V lost 6 bases, J lost 4 bases, and 7 bases stayed unmatched. This CDR3 is 14 amino acids long. The CDR3: CSAVDRGEYNEQFF. As DNA, the CDR3 is TGCAGTGCCGTAGACAGGGGGGAATACAATGAGCAGTTCTTC.

The chain joins TRBV25-1 to TRBJ2-3, with D hard to call. This CDR3 comprises 16 residues. The V and J ends lost 0 bases and 0 bases respectively, with 10 bases between them. The germline gives CDR1 MGHDK, CDR2 SYGVNS. CDR3 amino acids: CASSEYSTSSTDTQYF. DNA of the CDR3: TGTGCCAGCAGTGAATATAGTACCTCTAGCACAGATACGCAGTATTTT.

Ten or more counts support this clonotype. The chain carries TRBV5-8 and TRBJ2-1, with 8 bases matching TRBD2. CDR1 SGHTS and CDR2 YDEGEE come from the germline V gene. This CDR3 is 15 amino acids long. Trimming cost V 2 bases and J 6 bases; bases outside gene matches: 7. Written as DNA, the CDR3 is TGTGCCAGCAGCTTTACGGGAGGGCCCTCCAATGAGCAGTTCTTC. It yields the protein CASSFTGGPSNEQFF.

The rearrangement links TRBV9 to TRBJ2-5; perhaps TRBD1 as D (5 bases). CDR3 length: 16 residues. Deletions cut 4 bases from V and 2 bases from J, with 18 bases between. CDR1 and CDR2 (germline): SGDLS, YYNGEE. The CDR3 loop reads CASSPRSGSLQETQYF. In nucleotides, the CDR3 is TGTGCCAGCAGCCCCCGGTCAGGGTCCCTTCAAGAGACCCAGTACTTC.

A few counts support this clonotype. The chain combines TRBV5-5 with TRBJ2-1; 12 bases map to TRBD2. The junction had 7 bases not matched to a gene; V was cut back by 3 bases and J by 0 bases. The CDR3 runs 18 residues. Per germline, CDR1 SGHKS and CDR2 YYEKEE (reference sequence). The CDR3 loop is CASSSQGTSGFSYNEQFF. CDR3 nucleotides: TGTGCCAGCAGCTCCCAGGGGACTAGCGGGTTCTCCTACAATGAGCAGTTCTTC.

Here the CDR3 DNA reads TGCGCCAGCAGCCAAGATCCGGGAGGGGGGAGTTCAGGAACGCAGTATTTT. Translating gives CASSQDPGGGSSGTQYF. J is TRBJ2-3 and V is TRBV4-1; TRBD2 matches at 8 bases. V lost 0 bases to trimming and J lost 9 bases; unmatched junction nucleotides: 14. This CDR3 has 17 amino acids. From germline, CDR1 is MGHRA and CDR2 YSYEKL.

This clonotype appeared many times. V usage is TRBV4-2 and J usage is TRBJ2-1, with 8 bases aligning to TRBD2. CDR3 length: 15 amino acids. Germline loops: CDR1 LGHNA, CDR2 YNFKEQ. V shed 6 bases, J shed 4 bases, and the junction held 8 bases outside the gene matches. CDR3 in DNA: TGTGCCAGCAGACCTGGACTAGCCCTATACAATGAGCAGTTCTTC. It is translated as CASRPGLALYNEQFF.

The rearrangement links TRBV30 to TRBJ2-1; D call uncertain. CDR3 length: 16 residues. Germline CDR1 reads GTSNPN; CDR2 reads SVGIG (reference sequence). V was clipped by 0 bases and J by 0 bases, with 12 bases between them. The CDR3 bases are TGTGCCTGGAGTGTAGGGCGGCACAGCTCCTACAATGAGCAGTTCTTC. As protein: CAWSVGRHSSYNEQFF.

The rearrangement joins TRBV5-1 to TRBJ2-2; D gene uncertain. Trimming shortened V by 0 bases and J by 5 bases, and 8 bases separated the two germline ends. The CDR3 has 14 amino acids. CDR1 and CDR2 from the germline V gene are SGHRS and YFSETQ. CDR3 bases: TGCGCCAGCAGCTTGGCCTGGGGAACCGGGGAGCTGTTTTTT. Translated: CASSLAWGTGELFF.

This clonotype has a count of ten or more. The gene calls are TRBV29-1 and TRBJ2-3; perhaps TRBD1 as D (5 bases). CDR1 SQVTM and CDR2 ANQGSEA come from the germline V gene. The CDR3 length is 15 residues. The germline V and J ends were trimmed by 3 bases and 7 bases, with 20 bases remaining between them. CDR3 residues: CSVEIQASPHYTQYF. CDR3 sequence (DNA): TGCAGCGTTGAGATACAGGCATCCCCACATTATACGCAGTATTTT.

The rearrangement uses TRBV24-1 and TRBJ2-3; D is perhaps TRBD1 (5 bases). Trimming shortened V by 1 base and J by 2 bases, and 12 bases separated the two germline ends. CDR3 length equals 16 residues. Per germline, CDR1 KGHDR and CDR2 SFDVKD. In nucleotides, the CDR3 is TGTGCCACCAGTGATTTAAAACAGGATAACACAGATACGCAGTATTTT. It is translated as CATSDLKQDNTDTQYF.